This T cell receptor (beta chain) derives from a study of cytomegalovirus exposure and HLA in healthy donors. General study points: Upon later analysis, TCR association rates were observed to vary by HLA locus, being highest for DRB1 and lowest for HLA-C. In vitro data verified three CMV-associated chains as specific for CMV antigens. 87-base-pair reads could not separate some V segments, including TRBV6-2 and TRBV6-3.

Germline CDR1 SNHLY, CDR2 FYNNEI. The CDR3 is 17 amino acids. The J segment lost 0 bases and the V segment lost 8 bases, leaving 10 bases of the junction unmatched. As regards this clone: No antigen is known for it.

Primers included in the PCR were 60 Vbeta and 13 Jbeta primers. The data were produced by immunoSEQ multiplex PCR, yet TCRdb's version contains in-frame clones alone and is incomplete. The profile shows about 120,000 clones, roughly 69% of them singletons. Whether this donor was CMV seropositive was not recorded. The chain has TRBV2 and TRBJ2-6; TRBD1 aligns across 7 bases. The specimen sequenced was PBMCs. The receptor's source is a human donor in good health. This CDR3 reads CASRRDSPLSGANVLTF. The CDR3, as DNA: TGTGCCAGCCGCCGGGACAGCCCCCTCTCTGGGGCCAACGTCCTGACTTTC.